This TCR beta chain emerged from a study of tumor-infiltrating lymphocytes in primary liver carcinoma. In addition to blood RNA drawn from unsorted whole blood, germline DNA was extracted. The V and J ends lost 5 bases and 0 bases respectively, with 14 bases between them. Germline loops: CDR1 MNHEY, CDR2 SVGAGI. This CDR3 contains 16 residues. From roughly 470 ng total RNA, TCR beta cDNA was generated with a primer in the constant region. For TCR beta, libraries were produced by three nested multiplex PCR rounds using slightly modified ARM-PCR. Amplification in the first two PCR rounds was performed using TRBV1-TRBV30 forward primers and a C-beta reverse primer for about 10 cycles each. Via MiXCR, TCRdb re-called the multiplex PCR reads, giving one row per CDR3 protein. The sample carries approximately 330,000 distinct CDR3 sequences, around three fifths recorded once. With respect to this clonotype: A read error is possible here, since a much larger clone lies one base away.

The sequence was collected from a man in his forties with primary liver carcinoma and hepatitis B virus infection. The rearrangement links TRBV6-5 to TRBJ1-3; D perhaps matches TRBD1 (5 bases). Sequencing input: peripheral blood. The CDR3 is CASSKRGVHSGNTIYF. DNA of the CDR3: TGTGCCAGCAGTAAACGGGGGGTCCACTCTGGAAACACCATATATTTT.